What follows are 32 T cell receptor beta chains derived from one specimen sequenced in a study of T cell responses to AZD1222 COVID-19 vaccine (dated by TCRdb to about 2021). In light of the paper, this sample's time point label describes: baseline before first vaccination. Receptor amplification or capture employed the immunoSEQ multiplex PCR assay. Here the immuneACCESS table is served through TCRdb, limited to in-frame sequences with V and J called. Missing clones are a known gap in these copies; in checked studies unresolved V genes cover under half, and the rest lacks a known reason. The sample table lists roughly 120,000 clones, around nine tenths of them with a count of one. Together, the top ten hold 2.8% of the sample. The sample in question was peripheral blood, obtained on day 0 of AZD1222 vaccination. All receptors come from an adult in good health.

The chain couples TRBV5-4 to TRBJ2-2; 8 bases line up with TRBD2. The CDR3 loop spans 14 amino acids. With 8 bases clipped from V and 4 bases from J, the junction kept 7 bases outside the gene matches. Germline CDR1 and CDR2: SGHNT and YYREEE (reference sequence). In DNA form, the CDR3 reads TGTGCCAGTCGACGGGAGGGCCCCACCGGGGAGCTGTTTTTT. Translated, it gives CASRREGPTGELFF.

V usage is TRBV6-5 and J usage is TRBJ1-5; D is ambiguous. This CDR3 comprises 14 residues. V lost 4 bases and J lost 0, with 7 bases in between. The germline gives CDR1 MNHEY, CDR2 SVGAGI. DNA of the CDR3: TGTGCCAGCAGTTCGGACGGTAGCAATCAGCCCCAGCATTTT. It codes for CASSSDGSNQPQHF.

CDR3 protein: CASSPTSTLTSGGYEQYF. In nucleotides, the CDR3 is TGTGCCAGCAGCCCTACCTCGACCCTGACTAGCGGAGGCTACGAGCAGTACTTC. V usage is TRBV9 and J usage is TRBJ2-7, with TRBD2 matching 9 bases. Germline V gene sequence: CDR1 SGDLS, CDR2 YYNGEE. The CDR3 spans 18 residues. V gave up 4 bases and J gave up 3 bases; unmatched junction bases: 17.

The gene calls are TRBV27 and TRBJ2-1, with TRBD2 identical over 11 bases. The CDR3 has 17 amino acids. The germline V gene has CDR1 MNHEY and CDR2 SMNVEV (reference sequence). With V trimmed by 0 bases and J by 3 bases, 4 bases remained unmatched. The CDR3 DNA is TGTGCCAGCAGTTTATCGGGGACTAGCGGCTTCTACAATGAGCAGTTCTTC. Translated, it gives CASSLSGTSGFYNEQFF.

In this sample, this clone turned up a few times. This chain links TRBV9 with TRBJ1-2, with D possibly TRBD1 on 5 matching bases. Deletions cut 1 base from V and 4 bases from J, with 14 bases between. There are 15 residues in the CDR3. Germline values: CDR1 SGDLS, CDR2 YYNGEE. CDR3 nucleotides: TGTGCCAGCAGCGTAACAGCAGGGCAGGGCTATGGCTACACCTTC. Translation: CASSVTAGQGYGYTF.

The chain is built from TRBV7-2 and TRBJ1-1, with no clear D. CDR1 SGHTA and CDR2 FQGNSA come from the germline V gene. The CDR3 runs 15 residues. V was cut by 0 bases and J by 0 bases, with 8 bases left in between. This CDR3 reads CASSLAGSMNTEAFF. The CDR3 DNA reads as TGTGCCAGCAGCTTAGCAGGGAGTATGAACACTGAAGCTTTCTTT.

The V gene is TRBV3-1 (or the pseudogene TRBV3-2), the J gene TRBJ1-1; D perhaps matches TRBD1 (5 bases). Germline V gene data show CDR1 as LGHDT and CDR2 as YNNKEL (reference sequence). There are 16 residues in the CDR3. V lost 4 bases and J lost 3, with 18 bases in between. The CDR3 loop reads CASSPRQQGAYTEAFF. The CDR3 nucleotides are TGTGCCAGCAGCCCCCGACAGCAGGGTGCCTACACTGAAGCTTTCTTT.

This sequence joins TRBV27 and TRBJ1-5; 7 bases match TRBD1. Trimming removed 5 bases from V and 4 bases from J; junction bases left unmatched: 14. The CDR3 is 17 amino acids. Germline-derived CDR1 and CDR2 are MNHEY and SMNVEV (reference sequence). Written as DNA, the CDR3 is TGTGCCAGCAGTACCTATACCGGGACAGTGATGAATCAGCCCCAGCATTTT. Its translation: CASSTYTGTVMNQPQHF.

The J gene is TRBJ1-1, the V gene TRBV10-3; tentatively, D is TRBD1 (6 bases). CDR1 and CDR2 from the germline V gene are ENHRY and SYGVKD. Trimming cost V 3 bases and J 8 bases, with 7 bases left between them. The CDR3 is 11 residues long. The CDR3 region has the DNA TGTGCCATCAGTGAAACAGGGGAAGCTTTCTTT. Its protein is CAISETGEAFF.

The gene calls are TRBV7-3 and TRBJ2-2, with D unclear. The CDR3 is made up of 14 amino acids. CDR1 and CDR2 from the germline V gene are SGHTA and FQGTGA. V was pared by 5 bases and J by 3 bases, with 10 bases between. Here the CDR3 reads CASSLGAYTGELFF. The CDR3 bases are TGTGCCAGCAGCCTCGGAGCTTACACCGGGGAGCTGTTTTTT.

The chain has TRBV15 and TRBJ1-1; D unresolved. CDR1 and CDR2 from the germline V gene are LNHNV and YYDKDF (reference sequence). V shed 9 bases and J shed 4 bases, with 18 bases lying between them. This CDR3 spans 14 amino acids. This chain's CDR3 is CATFRPRSGTEAFF. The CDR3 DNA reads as TGTGCCACGTTCAGACCGCGGTCAGGCACTGAAGCTTTCTTT.

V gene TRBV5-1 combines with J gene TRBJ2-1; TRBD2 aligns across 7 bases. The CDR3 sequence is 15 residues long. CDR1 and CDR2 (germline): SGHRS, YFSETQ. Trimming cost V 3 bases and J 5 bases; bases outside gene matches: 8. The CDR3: CASSSRLAPDNEQFF. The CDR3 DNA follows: TGCGCCAGCAGCTCGCGACTAGCTCCCGACAATGAGCAGTTCTTC.

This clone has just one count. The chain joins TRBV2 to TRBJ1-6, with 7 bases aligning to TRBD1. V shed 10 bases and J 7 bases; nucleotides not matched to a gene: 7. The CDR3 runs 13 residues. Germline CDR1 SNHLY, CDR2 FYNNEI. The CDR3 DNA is TGTGCCAACCGGGACAGTGTAAATTCACCCCTCCACTTT. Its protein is CANRDSVNSPLHF.

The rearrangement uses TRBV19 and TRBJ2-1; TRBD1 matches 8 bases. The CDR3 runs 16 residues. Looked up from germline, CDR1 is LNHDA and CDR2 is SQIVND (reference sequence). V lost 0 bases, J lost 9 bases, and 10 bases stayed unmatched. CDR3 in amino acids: CASSIDTPRQGSEQFF. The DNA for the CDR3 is TGTGCCAGTAGTATAGATACCCCCCGACAGGGGAGTGAGCAGTTCTTC.

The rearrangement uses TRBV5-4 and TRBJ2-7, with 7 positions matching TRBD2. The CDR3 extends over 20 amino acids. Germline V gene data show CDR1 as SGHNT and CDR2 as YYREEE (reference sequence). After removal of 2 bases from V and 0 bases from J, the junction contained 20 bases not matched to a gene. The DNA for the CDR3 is TGTGCCAGCAGCTTATTAGTTGCGGGAGCGCGGGTCTCGAGCTCCTACGAGCAGTACTTC. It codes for CASSLLVAGARVSSSYEQYF.

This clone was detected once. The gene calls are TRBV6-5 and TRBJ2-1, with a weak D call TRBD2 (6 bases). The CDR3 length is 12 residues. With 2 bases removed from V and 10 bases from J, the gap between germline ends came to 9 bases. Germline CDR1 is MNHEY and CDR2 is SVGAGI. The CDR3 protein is CASSYGGREQFF. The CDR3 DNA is TGTGCCAGCAGTTACGGAGGGCGAGAGCAGTTCTTC.

In nucleotides, the CDR3 is TGTGCCACCAGTGATTTACGGACAGGGAGGCTTTCGGACTCACCCCTCCACTTT. Protein sequence: CATSDLRTGRLSDSPLHF. The V and J genes are TRBV24-1 and TRBJ1-6; 8 nucleotides match TRBD1. The CDR3 is 18 amino acids. J lost 10 bases, V lost 1 base, and 14 bases had no gene match. Germline CDR1 KGHDR, CDR2 SFDVKD.

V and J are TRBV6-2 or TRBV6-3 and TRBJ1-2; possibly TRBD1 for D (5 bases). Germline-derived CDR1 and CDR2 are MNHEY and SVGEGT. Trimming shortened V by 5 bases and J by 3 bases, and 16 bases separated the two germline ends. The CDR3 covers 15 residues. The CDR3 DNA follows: TGTGCCAGCAGTAATCCCAAGGGGCAGGACTATGGCTACACCTTC. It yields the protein CASSNPKGQDYGYTF.

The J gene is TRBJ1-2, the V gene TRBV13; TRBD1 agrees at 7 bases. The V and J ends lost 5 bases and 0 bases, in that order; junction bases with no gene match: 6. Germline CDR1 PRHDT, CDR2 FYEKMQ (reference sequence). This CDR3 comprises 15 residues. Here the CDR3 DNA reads TGTGCCAGCAGCCCAAGACAGGGAGCTAACTATGGCTACACCTTC. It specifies CASSPRQGANYGYTF.

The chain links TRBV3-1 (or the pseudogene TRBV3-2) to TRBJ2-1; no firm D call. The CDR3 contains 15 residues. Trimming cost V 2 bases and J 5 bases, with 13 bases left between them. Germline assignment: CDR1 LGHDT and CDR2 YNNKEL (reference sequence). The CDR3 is CASSQSRRINNEQFF. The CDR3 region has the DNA TGTGCCAGCAGCCAATCTAGACGGATCAACAATGAGCAGTTCTTC.

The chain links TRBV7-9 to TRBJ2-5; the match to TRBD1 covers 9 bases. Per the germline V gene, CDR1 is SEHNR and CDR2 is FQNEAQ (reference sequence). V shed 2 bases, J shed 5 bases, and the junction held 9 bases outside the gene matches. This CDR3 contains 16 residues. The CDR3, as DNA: TGTGCCAGCAGCTTATATACAGGGGGCGAGTCGGAGACCCAGTACTTC. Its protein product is CASSLYTGGESETQYF.

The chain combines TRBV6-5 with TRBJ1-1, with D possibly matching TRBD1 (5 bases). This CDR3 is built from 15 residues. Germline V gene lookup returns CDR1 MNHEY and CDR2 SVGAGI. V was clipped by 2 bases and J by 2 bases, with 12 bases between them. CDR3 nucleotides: TGTGCCAGCAGTTACCGCAAAGGGGTAAACACTGAAGCTTTCTTT. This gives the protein CASSYRKGVNTEAFF.

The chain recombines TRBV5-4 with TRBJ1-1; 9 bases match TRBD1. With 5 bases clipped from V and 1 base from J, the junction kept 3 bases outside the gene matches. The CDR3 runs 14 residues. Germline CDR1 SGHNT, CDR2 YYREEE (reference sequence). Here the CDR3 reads CASSRDRANTEAFF. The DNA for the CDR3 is TGTGCCAGCAGTCGGGACAGGGCGAACACTGAAGCTTTCTTT.

The CDR3 nucleotides are TGTGCCAGCACCCTCATTCGGCCCCAGCATTTT. As protein: CASTLIRPQHF. The chain has TRBV12-1 and TRBJ1-5. TRBV12-1 is marked as a pseudogene. The CDR3 spans 11 residues.

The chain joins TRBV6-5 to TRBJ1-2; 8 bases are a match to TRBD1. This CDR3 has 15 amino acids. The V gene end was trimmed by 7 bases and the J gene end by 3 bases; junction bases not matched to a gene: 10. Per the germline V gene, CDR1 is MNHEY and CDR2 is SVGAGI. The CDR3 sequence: CASKPGQGVDYGYTF. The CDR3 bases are TGTGCCAGCAAACCTGGACAGGGAGTGGACTATGGCTACACCTTC.

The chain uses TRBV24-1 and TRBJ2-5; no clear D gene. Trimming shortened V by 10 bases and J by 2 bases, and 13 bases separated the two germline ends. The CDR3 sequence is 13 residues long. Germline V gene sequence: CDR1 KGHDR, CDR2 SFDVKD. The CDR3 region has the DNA TGTGCCACGTCCCTGGGAAGACAAGAGACCCAGTACTTC. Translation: CATSLGRQETQYF.

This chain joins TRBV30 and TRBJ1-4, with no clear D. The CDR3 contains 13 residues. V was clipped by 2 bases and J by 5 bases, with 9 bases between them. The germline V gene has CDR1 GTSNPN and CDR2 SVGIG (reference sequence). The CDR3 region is CAWSMNQNEKLFF. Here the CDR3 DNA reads TGTGCCTGGAGTATGAACCAAAATGAAAAACTGTTTTTT.

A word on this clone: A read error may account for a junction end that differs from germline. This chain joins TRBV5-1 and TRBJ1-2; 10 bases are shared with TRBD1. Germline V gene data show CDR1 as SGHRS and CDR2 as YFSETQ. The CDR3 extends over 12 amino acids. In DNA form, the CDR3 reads TGCGCCAGCAGCGAGGTGGCCGGGACAGGGGTCTTC. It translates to CASSEVAGTGVF.

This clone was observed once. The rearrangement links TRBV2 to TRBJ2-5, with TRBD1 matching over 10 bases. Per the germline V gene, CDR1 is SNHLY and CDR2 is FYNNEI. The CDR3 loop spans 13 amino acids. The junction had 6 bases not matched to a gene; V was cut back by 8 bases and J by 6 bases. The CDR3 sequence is CASADRGSQTQYF. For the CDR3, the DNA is TGTGCCAGCGCGGACAGGGGGAGTCAGACCCAGTACTTC.

The CDR3 sequence: CASIPYVGQGNIQYF. Here the CDR3 DNA reads TGTGCCAGCATTCCATACGTCGGACAGGGGAACATTCAGTACTTC. V gene TRBV2 combines with J gene TRBJ2-4; 9 bases agree with TRBD1. The V segment lost 7 bases and the J segment 7 bases; nucleotides outside the gene matches: 11. Germline V gene data show CDR1 as SNHLY and CDR2 as FYNNEI. The CDR3 sequence is 15 residues long.

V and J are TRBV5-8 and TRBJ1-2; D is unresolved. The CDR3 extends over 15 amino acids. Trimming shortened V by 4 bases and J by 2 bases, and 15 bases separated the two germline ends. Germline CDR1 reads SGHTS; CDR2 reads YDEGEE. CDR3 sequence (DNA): TGTGCCAGCAGCGCAAGCCTACTCGGGAACTATGGCTACACCTTC. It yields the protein CASSASLLGNYGYTF.

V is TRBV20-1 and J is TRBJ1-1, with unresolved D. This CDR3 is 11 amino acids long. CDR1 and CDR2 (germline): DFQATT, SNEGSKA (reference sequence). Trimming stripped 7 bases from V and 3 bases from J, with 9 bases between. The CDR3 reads CSGVADTEAFF. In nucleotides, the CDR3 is TGCAGTGGCGTGGCGGACACTGAAGCTTTCTTT.